This passage covers 21 T cell receptor beta chains from one sample sequenced in a study of cytomegalovirus exposure and HLA in healthy donors. The primer mix had 60 Vbeta and 13 Jbeta primers. TCRdb's table, derived via immunoSEQ multiplex PCR, lists solely in-frame clones and lacks some. The table records fewer than 250,000 clones, around 84% of them present only once. Specimen: PBMCs. These receptors were collected from a woman between 18 and 30 years old in good health and CMV-seronegative.

The chain carries TRBV13 and TRBJ2-1; 7 bases fit TRBD2. Per germline, CDR1 PRHDT and CDR2 FYEKMQ (reference sequence). The CDR3 is 15 amino acids. V was pared by 3 bases and J by 2 bases, with 4 bases of the junction left unmatched. CDR3 nucleotide sequence: TGTGCCAGCAGCTTGGCGGGAGTAGCCTACAATGAGCAGTTCTTC. Protein product: CASSLAGVAYNEQFF.

CDR3 protein: CAAGLAGGKNIQYF. CDR3 nucleotides: TGTGCCGCGGGACTAGCGGGAGGGAAAAACATTCAGTACTTC. J is TRBJ2-4 and V is TRBV30; 16 positions match TRBD2. Germline CDR1 GTSNPN, CDR2 SVGIG (reference sequence). The V gene end was trimmed by 8 bases and the J gene end by 4 bases; junction bases not matched to a gene: 2. This CDR3 is built from 14 residues.

This clone has only one observation. The rearrangement uses TRBV7-6 and TRBJ2-1; TRBD2 is a possible D gene (6 bases). The V gene lost 0 bases and the J gene lost 5 bases, with 11 bases spanning the gap. Germline V gives CDR1 SGHVS, CDR2 FNYEAQ. CDR3 length: 15 amino acids. In DNA, the CDR3 is TGTGCCAGCAGCTTAGCCCGGGACTTTAACAATGAGCAGTTCTTC. Its translation is CASSLARDFNNEQFF.

This sequence joins TRBV4-1 and TRBJ1-5; perhaps TRBD1 as D (5 bases). V was pared by 0 bases and J by 3 bases, with 6 bases between. Germline V CDR1 and CDR2: MGHRA, YSYEKL. The CDR3 consists of 14 residues. For the CDR3, the DNA is TGCGCCAGCAGCCAAGACAGGGTCAATCAGCCCCAGCATTTT. It codes for CASSQDRVNQPQHF.

The V and J genes are TRBV2 and TRBJ1-1; maybe TRBD1 (5 bases). V dropped 5 bases and J dropped 1 base, with 5 bases sitting between them. In germline, CDR1 is SNHLY, CDR2 FYNNEI. The CDR3 sequence is 12 residues long. This CDR3 is CASSTGNTEAFF. CDR3 nucleotides: TGTGCCAGCAGTACAGGGAACACTGAAGCTTTCTTT.

J is TRBJ2-7 and V is TRBV28; D is possibly TRBD1 (6 bases). The CDR3 is 15 residues long. V was clipped by 6 bases and J by 0 bases, with 15 bases between them. The germline CDR1 and CDR2 sequences are MDHEN and SYDVKM. CDR3 DNA: TGTGCCAGCAGAAAAGGGGGTGGAGGCTCCTACGAGCAGTACTTC. As protein: CASRKGGGGSYEQYF. Looking up the rest from reference TRBV28 and TRBJ2-7 gives the full variable domain: DVKVTQSSRYLVKRTGEKVFLECVQDMDHENMFWYRQDPGLGLRLIYFSYDVKMKEKGDIPEGYSVSREKKERFSLILESASTNQTSMYLCASRKGGGGSYEQYFGPGTRLTVT.

This clone appeared a single time. The rearrangement links TRBV5-1 to TRBJ1-2; TRBD1 is a possible D gene (5 bases). The CDR3 is made up of 12 amino acids. V lost 3 bases, J lost 7 bases, and 10 bases lay in between. Germline-derived CDR1 and CDR2 are SGHRS and YFSETQ. In DNA form, the CDR3 reads TGCGCCAGCAGCTATCGACAGTTTGGCTACACCTTC. It encodes CASSYRQFGYTF.

The J gene is TRBJ1-4, the V gene TRBV2, with 10 bases that match TRBD1. J lost 8 bases, V lost 7 bases, and 7 bases had no gene match. The CDR3 length is 14 residues. In germline, CDR1 is SNHLY, CDR2 FYNNEI. In DNA form, the CDR3 reads TGTGCCAGCAACCGACAGGGGGCAGTAGAAAAACTGTTTTTT. It yields the protein CASNRQGAVEKLFF.

The chain carries TRBV7-9 and TRBJ2-1; possibly TRBD2 for D (6 bases). The CDR3 runs to 15 residues. Per the germline V gene, CDR1 is SEHNR and CDR2 is FQNEAQ (reference sequence). Deletions cut 5 bases from V and 9 bases from J, with 20 bases between. The CDR3 DNA is TGTGCCAGCAGCCGGTCCATGTGGGGGGACGGTGAGCAGTTCTTC. Its translation: CASSRSMWGDGEQFF.

The J gene is TRBJ2-2, the V gene TRBV6-4; 11 nucleotides line up with TRBD2. Germline lookup yields CDR1 MRHNA and CDR2 SNTAGT. Germline trimming cut 0 bases from V and 6 bases from J; bases unmatched to any gene: 3. The CDR3 has 16 amino acids. The CDR3: CASSDSIAGGPGELFF. The CDR3 coding sequence is TGTGCCAGCAGTGACTCCATAGCGGGAGGGCCCGGGGAGCTGTTTTTT.

The genes are TRBV2 and TRBJ2-5, with D perhaps matching TRBD2 (7 bases). Germline assignment: CDR1 SNHLY and CDR2 FYNNEI. The ends were cut back, 9 bases at V and 3 bases at J, with 11 bases in the middle. This CDR3 has 12 residues. CDR3 in DNA: TGTGCCAGTTGGGGGGGCGAAGAGACCCAGTACTTC. This codes for CASWGGEETQYF.

This chain joins TRBV6-5 and TRBJ2-7; 7 nucleotides match TRBD1. The J segment lost 2 bases and the V segment lost 4 bases, leaving 8 bases of the junction unmatched. The length of the CDR3 is 15 residues. Germline values: CDR1 MNHEY, CDR2 SVGAGI. CDR3 sequence: CASSSRQGTTYEQYF. The CDR3 coding sequence is TGTGCCAGCAGTTCCAGACAGGGCACAACCTACGAGCAGTACTTC.

This clone turned up a few times. The J gene is TRBJ2-7, the V gene TRBV5-1; TRBD1 matches 7 bases. CDR1 SGHRS and CDR2 YFSETQ come from the germline V gene. This CDR3 is built from 14 residues. V shed 0 bases and J 1 base; nucleotides not matched to a gene: 1. The CDR3 is CASSLEQGSYEQYF. The DNA for the CDR3 is TGCGCCAGCAGCTTGGAACAGGGGTCCTACGAGCAGTACTTC.

This chain links TRBV13 with TRBJ1-1, with 8 bases identical to TRBD1. The germline gives CDR1 PRHDT, CDR2 FYEKMQ (reference sequence). This CDR3 has 15 amino acids. The V segment lost 5 bases and the J segment 6 bases; nucleotides outside the gene matches: 11. The CDR3 nucleotides are TGTGCCAGCAGCCGGATGACAGGGGTGCGCGCTGAAGCTTTCTTT. Its translation: CASSRMTGVRAEAFF.

In this sample, this clone turned up once. The chain carries TRBV11-3 and TRBJ2-3; maybe TRBD2 (6 bases). This CDR3 is built from 16 residues. V dropped 1 base and J dropped 2 bases, with 13 bases sitting between them. CDR1 is SGHNT and CDR2 is YENEEA in the germline V gene. CDR3 sequence: CASSLGRGPVTDTQYF. The CDR3 DNA sequence: TGTGCCAGCAGCTTAGGGAGGGGACCAGTCACAGATACGCAGTATTTT.

The V call is TRBV19, the J call TRBJ1-5; D is possibly TRBD1 (5 bases). V was cut by 1 base and J by 3 bases, with 10 bases left in between. This CDR3 comprises 15 residues. Germline-derived CDR1 and CDR2 are LNHDA and SQIVND (reference sequence). The CDR3 sequence: CASSIAGDSNQPQHF. The CDR3 region has the DNA TGTGCCAGTAGTATAGCGGGGGATTCCAATCAGCCCCAGCATTTT.

Regarding this clone: Mismatch with germline at one junction end may stem from a read error. The sample holds other DNA sequences that translate to the same CDR3. This chain links TRBV2 with TRBJ2-7; D is possibly TRBD1 (6 bases). The CDR3 extends over 14 amino acids. Per the germline V gene, CDR1 is SNHLY and CDR2 is FYNNEI. DNA for the CDR3: TGTGCCAGCAGTCCTTCGGGACATCCCTACGAGCAGTACTTT. Protein product: CASSPSGHPYEQYF.

The chain employs TRBV14 and TRBJ2-2, with a tentative D call TRBD2 (5 bases). The CDR3 is made up of 13 amino acids. Trimming stripped 4 bases from V and 7 bases from J, with 10 bases between. From germline, CDR1 is SGHDN and CDR2 FVKESK. CDR3 loop: CASSPPGYGELFF. In DNA, the CDR3 is TGTGCCAGCAGCCCCCCGGGGTACGGGGAGCTGTTTTTT.

This chain links TRBV6-5 with TRBJ2-7; 9 positions match TRBD2. The CDR3 runs to 15 residues. The ends lost 0 bases at V and 3 bases at J; junction bases unmatched: 3. Germline lookup yields CDR1 MNHEY and CDR2 SVGAGI. CDR3 protein: CASSYSGGRVYEQYF. The CDR3 DNA is TGTGCCAGCAGTTACTCCGGCGGGAGGGTCTACGAGCAGTACTTC.

For this clone: The same CDR3 can be traced to other DNA sequences in this sample. The V call is TRBV27, the J call TRBJ2-1, with D perhaps TRBD2 (5 bases). With 5 bases removed from V and 0 bases from J, the gap between germline ends came to 11 bases. Germline V gene sequence: CDR1 MNHEY, CDR2 SMNVEV (reference sequence). This CDR3 is 15 amino acids long. CDR3 DNA: TGTGCCAGCAGTACCCCGAGCGGCTCCTACAATGAGCAGTTCTTC. Translated: CASSTPSGSYNEQFF.

V is TRBV2 and J is TRBJ1-4; the match to TRBD1 covers 9 bases. The V segment lost 7 bases and the J segment 8 bases; nucleotides outside the gene matches: 11. The CDR3 has 15 amino acids. Germline V lookup: CDR1 SNHLY, CDR2 FYNNEI. CDR3 nucleotides: TGTGCCAGCACCTACGAGGGGACAGGGCGAGAAAAACTGTTTTTT. Encoded protein: CASTYEGTGREKLFF.